These 21 T cell receptor beta chains were sequenced from one sample in a study of Ad26.COV2.S vaccination and SARS-CoV-2 variants. Clones were sequenced by immunoSEQ multiplex PCR, and TCRdb holds only the in-frame ones, with some missing. In the table there are some 350,000 clones, 92% of which are singletons. The source material was peripheral blood, sampled after recovery from COVID-19. The origin of the receptors is a human donor who had recovered from COVID-19.

This clone was observed once. The chain joins TRBV5-1 to TRBJ2-2; D is unclear. Trimming pared 2 bases from V and 8 bases from J, leaving 7 bases between. This CDR3 contains 12 residues. Germline CDR1 reads SGHRS; CDR2 reads YFSETQ. The CDR3 nucleotides read TGCGCCAGCAGCTTTAATGGTGGGGAGCTGTTTTTT. This encodes CASSFNGGELFF. The whole variable domain, filled in from reference TRBV5-1 and TRBJ2-2, reads KAGVTQTPRYLIKTRGQQVTLSCSPISGHRSVSWYQQTPGQGLQFLFEYFSETQRNKGNFPGRFSGRQFSNSRSEMNVSTLELGDSALYLCASSFNGGELFFGEGSRLTVL.

Here the CDR3 reads CASSFESGSPLHF. The CDR3 DNA follows: TGTGCCAGCAGTTTTGAGTCTGGTTCACCCCTCCACTTT. The V call is TRBV12-3 or TRBV12-4, the J call TRBJ1-6, with unresolved D. V gave up 3 bases and J gave up 9 bases, with 9 bases separating them. This CDR3 contains 13 residues.

The J gene is TRBJ1-4, the V gene TRBV7-9, with D possibly being TRBD1 (5 bases). The CDR3 extends over 15 amino acids. Germline V gene sequence: CDR1 SEHNR, CDR2 FQNEAQ (reference sequence). V lost 4 bases, J lost 2 bases, and 11 bases lay in between. The CDR3 DNA reads as TGTGCCAGCAGCTCTCCGACAGCCACTAATGAAAAACTGTTTTTT. Translating gives CASSSPTATNEKLFF.

The sample holds a few counts of this clone. V is TRBV13 and J is TRBJ2-7; 7 bases map to TRBD1. Germline CDR1 and CDR2: PRHDT and FYEKMQ (reference sequence). The CDR3 extends over 15 amino acids. V was pared by 5 bases and J by 4 bases, with 11 bases of the junction left unmatched. This CDR3 is CASSKVGQRGYEQYF. The CDR3 bases are TGTGCCAGCAGCAAGGTGGGACAGAGGGGGTACGAGCAGTACTTC.

The chain carries TRBV6-6 and TRBJ1-2; possibly TRBD1 for D (6 bases). V lost 6 bases to trimming and J lost 4 bases, with 18 bases between them. CDR1 and CDR2 from the germline V gene are MNHNY and SVGAGI (reference sequence). The CDR3 runs 15 residues. As DNA, the CDR3 is TGTGCCAGCAGCCCCCTCGAGGGACATAGCTATGGCTACACCTTC. Encoded protein: CASSPLEGHSYGYTF.

The rearrangement uses TRBV5-4 and TRBJ2-7; 8 nucleotides line up with TRBD1. V shed 4 bases and J 1 base; nucleotides not matched to a gene: 4. The CDR3 extends over 14 amino acids. CDR1 is SGHNT and CDR2 is YYREEE in the germline V gene (reference sequence). The CDR3 bases are TGTGCCAGCAGCCCAGGGACAGGTTCCTACGAGCAGTACTTC. The encoded protein is CASSPGTGSYEQYF.

Here the CDR3 reads CASSLSDGQPQHF. CDR3 DNA sequence: TGTGCCAGCAGTTTGTCGGACGGTCAGCCCCAGCATTTT. This chain uses TRBV12-3 or TRBV12-4 with TRBJ1-5, with D unclear. This CDR3 region has 13 residues. V lost 3 bases and J lost 6, with 9 bases in between.

This rearrangement joins TRBV7-2 to TRBJ2-7, with D uncertain. Between the trimmed V and J ends, which lost 5 bases and 2 bases, there was a span of 13 bases. This CDR3 is built from 14 residues. Germline V gene data show CDR1 as SGHTA and CDR2 as FQGNSA. The CDR3 coding sequence is TGTGCCAGCAGCGACGGACGCGGAGCCTACGAGCAGTACTTC. Its protein product is CASSDGRGAYEQYF.

Comments on this clone: The junction differs from germline at one of its ends, possibly a read error. The J gene is TRBJ2-7, the V gene TRBV7-8; TRBD2 aligns across 7 bases. CDR1 and CDR2 (germline): SGHVS, FQNEAQ. This CDR3 has 13 residues. The CDR3 DNA reads TGTGCCAGCGGCTTCCGGACTAGCTACGAGCAGTACTTC. Its translation is CASGFRTSYEQYF.

The chain has TRBV3-1 (or the pseudogene TRBV3-2) and TRBJ1-5; a possible D gene is TRBD1 (6 bases). V was clipped by 0 bases and J by 2 bases, with 11 bases between them. CDR3 length: 16 amino acids. Per the germline V gene, CDR1 is LGHDT and CDR2 is YNNKEL (reference sequence). The CDR3 loop reads CASSQDRGGGNQPQHF. CDR3 in DNA: TGTGCCAGCAGCCAAGATCGAGGGGGAGGCAATCAGCCCCAGCATTTT.

The rearrangement joins TRBV3-1 (or the pseudogene TRBV3-2) to TRBJ2-3, with 8 bases aligning to TRBD2. Germline loops: CDR1 LGHDT, CDR2 YNNKEL (reference sequence). The CDR3 contains 16 residues. The J segment lost 2 bases and the V segment lost 0 bases, leaving 4 bases of the junction unmatched. This chain's CDR3 is CASSQDTGGATDTQYF. The CDR3 DNA is TGTGCCAGCAGCCAAGACACGGGGGGGGCCACAGATACGCAGTATTTT.

This sequence joins TRBV9 and TRBJ1-5, with 8 bases identical to TRBD1. The CDR3 has 15 residues. The J segment lost 4 bases and the V segment lost 4 bases, leaving 7 bases of the junction unmatched. CDR1 and CDR2 from the germline V gene are SGDLS and YYNGEE. CDR3 loop: CASSPDRVRNQPQHF. The CDR3 DNA follows: TGTGCCAGCAGCCCGGACAGGGTGAGGAATCAGCCCCAGCATTTT.

J is TRBJ2-1 and V is TRBV11-2, with a possible D match to TRBD2 (5 bases). Germline CDR1 reads SGHAT; CDR2 reads FQNNGV. This CDR3 contains 12 residues. With 1 base removed from V and 9 bases from J, the gap between germline ends came to 7 bases. CDR3 loop: CASSLGGSEQFF. The CDR3 coding sequence is TGTGCCAGCAGCTTAGGCGGGTCTGAGCAGTTCTTC.

V usage is TRBV7-8 and J usage is TRBJ2-7, with 10 positions matching TRBD2. Losses at the gene ends were 5 bases for V and 5 bases for J; bases not matched to a gene: 12. The CDR3 sequence is 16 residues long. Germline CDR1 reads SGHVS; CDR2 reads FQNEAQ. CDR3: CASSLPALAGVNEQYF. CDR3 bases: TGTGCCAGCAGCCTGCCCGCCCTAGCGGGGGTCAACGAGCAGTACTTC.

The chain is built from TRBV7-2 and TRBJ2-2, with 7 bases lining up with TRBD2. Germline V CDR1 and CDR2: SGHTA, FQGNSA. Unmatched junction bases numbered 16, after V lost 11 bases and J lost 7 bases. This CDR3 contains 15 residues. CDR3 in DNA: TGTGCCTCGGAGGGCTTAACTAGCGTGATCGGGGAGCTGTTTTTT. Its protein product is CASEGLTSVIGELFF.

CDR3 region: CASSHQTYEQYF. The CDR3 DNA follows: TGTGCCAGCAGCCACCAAACCTACGAGCAGTACTTC. This chain joins TRBV3-1 (or the pseudogene TRBV3-2) and TRBJ2-7; the D is unclear. Germline-derived CDR1 and CDR2 are LGHDT and YNNKEL (reference sequence). V lost 3 bases, J lost 2 bases, and 5 bases lay in between. This CDR3 has 12 residues.

The chain joins TRBV5-1 to TRBJ2-2; D uncertain. Trimming removed 0 bases from V and 8 bases from J, with 8 bases in between. Looked up from germline, CDR1 is SGHRS and CDR2 is YFSETQ. This CDR3 is 13 amino acids long. In DNA, the CDR3 is TGCGCCAGCAGCTTGGGCGGAACAGGGGAGCTGTTTTTT. Translating it yields CASSLGGTGELFF.

V gene TRBV27 combines with J gene TRBJ1-6; 9 bases map to TRBD1. V lost 6 bases and J lost 10; bases outside the gene matches: 4. CDR1 and CDR2 (germline): MNHEY, SMNVEV (reference sequence). This CDR3 comprises 13 residues. CDR3 residues: CASSGQGSSPLHF. Here the CDR3 DNA reads TGTGCCAGCAGCGGACAGGGGAGCTCACCCCTCCACTTT.

The chain couples TRBV5-1 to TRBJ2-2; 9 bases match TRBD1. CDR1 is SGHRS, CDR2 YFSETQ, per germline. Trimming at V came to 7 bases and at J to 3 bases, leaving 10 bases not matched to a gene. This CDR3 comprises 16 residues. The DNA of the CDR3 is TGCGCCAGCGGAGGGACCGGGACAGGGTACACCGGGGAGCTGTTTTTT. Amino acid sequence: CASGGTGTGYTGELFF. Using reference TRBV5-1 and TRBJ2-2 for the parts outside the CDR3, the full variable domain is KAGVTQTPRYLIKTRGQQVTLSCSPISGHRSVSWYQQTPGQGLQFLFEYFSETQRNKGNFPGRFSGRQFSNSRSEMNVSTLELGDSALYLCASGGTGTGYTGELFFGEGSRLTVL.

V usage is TRBV5-1 and J usage is TRBJ1-1; TRBD1 aligns across 7 bases. The CDR3 contains 12 residues. CDR1 and CDR2 from the germline V gene are SGHRS and YFSETQ. V dropped 7 bases and J dropped 5; count of bases not matched to a gene: 5. The CDR3 region is CASLQGGTEAFF. The CDR3 region has the DNA TGCGCCAGCCTCCAGGGGGGGACTGAAGCTTTCTTT.

The V gene is TRBV10-3, the J gene TRBJ2-5; maybe TRBD2 (7 bases). Germline CDR1 reads ENHRY; CDR2 reads SYGVKD. The CDR3 is made up of 16 amino acids. Deletions cut 2 bases from V and 5 bases from J, with 18 bases between. CDR3: CAISEPAGANGETQYF. DNA of the CDR3: TGTGCCATCAGTGAGCCGGCGGGGGCCAATGGGGAGACCCAGTACTTC.